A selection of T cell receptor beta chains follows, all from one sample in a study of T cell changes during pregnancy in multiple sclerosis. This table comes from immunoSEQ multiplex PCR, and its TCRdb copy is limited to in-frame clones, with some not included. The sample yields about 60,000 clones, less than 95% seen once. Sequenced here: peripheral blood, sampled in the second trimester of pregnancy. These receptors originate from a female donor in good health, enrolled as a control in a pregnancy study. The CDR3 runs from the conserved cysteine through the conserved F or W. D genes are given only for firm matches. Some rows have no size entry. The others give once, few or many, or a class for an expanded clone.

cdr3_nt: TGTGCCAGCAGTTACCAACGGAACTATGGCTACACCTTC; cdr3_aa: CASSYQRNYGYTF; v_call: TRBV6-5; j_call: TRBJ1-2; clone_size: -; d_call: -
cdr3_nt: TGTGCCAGCAGCCCGGCGGGGACCGTTATTGGCTACACCTTC; cdr3_aa: CASSPAGTVIGYTF; v_call: TRBV28; j_call: TRBJ1-2; clone_size: once; d_call: -
cdr3_nt: TGTGCCAGCAGCTTAGTGCTACTCGGGACCCAGTACTTC; cdr3_aa: CASSLVLLGTQYF; v_call: TRBV5-4; j_call: TRBJ2-5; clone_size: once; d_call: -
cdr3_nt: TGTGCCAGCAGTGAAGGGTGGACAGGGGAGGTCCCCTTT; cdr3_aa: CASSEGWTGEVPF; v_call: TRBV6-1; j_call: TRBJ1-1; clone_size: once; d_call: TRBD1
cdr3_nt: TGCGCCAGCTCAACGGGGCCAGGGGTGGGTCAGCCCCAGCATTTT; cdr3_aa: CASSTGPGVGQPQHF; v_call: TRBV10-2; j_call: TRBJ1-5; clone_size: -; d_call: -
cdr3_nt: TGTGCCAGCAGTTTATACAGTCAGGGGGCATGGGAGACCCAGTACTTC; cdr3_aa: CASSLYSQGAWETQYF; v_call: TRBV27; j_call: TRBJ2-5; clone_size: once; d_call: TRBD1
cdr3_nt: TGTGCCAGCAGCACCCCGCGCCGGACAGGGGAAGGAAACACCATATATTTT; cdr3_aa: CASSTPRRTGEGNTIYF; v_call: TRBV11-2; j_call: TRBJ1-3; clone_size: -; d_call: TRBD1
cdr3_nt: TGCGCCAGCAGCTCGGGACAGGGAATTAATTCACCCCTCCACTTT; cdr3_aa: CASSSGQGINSPLHF; v_call: TRBV5-1; j_call: TRBJ1-6; clone_size: -; d_call: TRBD1
cdr3_nt: TGTGCCAGCAGCTTCTCTAGCGGGAGCACCGGGGAGCTGTTTTTT; cdr3_aa: CASSFSSGSTGELFF; v_call: TRBV7-6; j_call: TRBJ2-2; clone_size: -; d_call: TRBD2
cdr3_nt: TGTGCCAGCAGCTTATCGGGTACCGGGGAGCTGTTTTTT; cdr3_aa: CASSLSGTGELFF; v_call: TRBV7-6; j_call: TRBJ2-2; clone_size: -; d_call: -